This T cell receptor beta chain appears in the sequencing data of a study of blood T cell repertoires in COVID-19. Overall study context: The samples span acute and convalescent COVID-19 from the United States, Italy and Spain. In each case, the material was cDNA or gDNA derived from T cells, B-cell-depleted T cells, or PBMCs.

Original processing notes: Estimation of nucleated cell counts relied on the amplification of reference gene primers. This table comes from immunoSEQ multiplex PCR, and its TCRdb copy is limited to in-frame clones, with some not included. Clone size and the V and J calls come from that table; the DNA yielded D and trimming. The sample records roughly 200,000 clones, roughly 84% being singletons. The sequencing sample was made of peripheral blood. The TCR comes from a woman between 40 and 50 years old who had recovered from COVID-19.

The CDR3 protein is CASSLTGTGEQFF. DNA of the CDR3: TGTGCCAGCAGCTTAACAGGGACTGGGGAGCAGTTCTTC. V usage is TRBV7-3 and J usage is TRBJ2-1; D may be TRBD2 (6 bases). V was pared by 0 bases and J by 10 bases, with 10 bases between. Looked up from germline, CDR1 is SGHTA and CDR2 is FQGTGA. The CDR3 totals 13 residues. The full variable domain, completed using reference TRBV7-3 and TRBJ2-1, is GAGVSQTPSNKVTEKGKYVELRCDPISGHTALYWYRQSLGQGPEFLIYFQGTGAADDSGLPNDRFFAVRPEGSVSTLKIQRTERGDSAVYLCASSLTGTGEQFFGPGTRLTVL.